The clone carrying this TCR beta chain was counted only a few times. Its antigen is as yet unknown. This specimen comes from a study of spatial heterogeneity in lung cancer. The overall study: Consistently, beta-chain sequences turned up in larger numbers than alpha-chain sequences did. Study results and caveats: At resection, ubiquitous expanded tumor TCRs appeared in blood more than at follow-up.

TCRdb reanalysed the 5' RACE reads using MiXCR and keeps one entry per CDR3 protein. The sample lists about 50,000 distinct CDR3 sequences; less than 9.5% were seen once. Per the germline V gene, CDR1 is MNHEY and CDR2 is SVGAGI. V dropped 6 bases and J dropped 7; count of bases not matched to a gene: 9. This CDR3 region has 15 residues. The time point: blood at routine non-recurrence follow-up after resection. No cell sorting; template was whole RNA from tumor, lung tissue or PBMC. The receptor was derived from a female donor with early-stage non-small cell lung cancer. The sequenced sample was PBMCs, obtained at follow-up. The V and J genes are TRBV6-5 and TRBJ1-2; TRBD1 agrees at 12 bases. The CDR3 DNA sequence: TGTGCCAGCAGGGAACCGGGACAGGGGGCGGTTGGCTACACCTTC. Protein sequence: CASREPGQGAVGYTF.